This T cell receptor (beta chain) was identified during a study of T-cell memory formation after mild COVID-19. For the study at large: TCR clustering was largely donor specific.

Overall study results and limits: The study detected some responding clones in pre-infection memory, suggesting cross-reactive memory joined. There was a balanced CD4/CD8 profile in clones contracting day 15 to 85, and later expanders leaned CD4+.

Using constant-segment primers, 5'RACE produced TCR alpha and TCR beta cDNA libraries carrying sample barcodes and UMIs. TCRdb re-called the 5' RACE reads through MiXCR, storing one row per CDR3 protein. The repertoire consists of about 260,000 distinct CDR3 sequences, with over 7% occurring once and the leading ten covering approximately 22%. A few counts support this clonotype. Its antigen is still unknown. Sample: PBMCs or a T cell subset sorted from them (not recorded which). This TCR was sampled from a man younger than 35 who had mild COVID-19 (a few samples of this study predate the infection). Cell type and time point are not known.

The CDR3 here is CASSQTGLAGEDTQYF. CDR3 nucleotides: TGCGCCAGCAGCCAAACCGGACTAGCGGGGGAAGATACGCAGTATTTT. This rearrangement joins TRBV4-1 to TRBJ2-3; 13 bases map to TRBD2. The CDR3 runs 16 residues. Germline trimming cut 2 bases from V and 5 bases from J; bases unmatched to any gene: 4. Germline CDR1 MGHRA, CDR2 YSYEKL.